These 24 T cell receptor beta chains share one sample of origin, sequenced in a study of blood T cell repertoires in COVID-19. Libraries were prepared by immunoSEQ multiplex PCR; TCRdb keeps only in-frame clonotypes and omits some of them. This sample has fewer than 100,000 clones, with approximately 80% found just once. Material: peripheral blood. These receptors all stem from a man aged 45-60 years with acute or convalescent COVID-19.

The chain couples TRBV5-6 to TRBJ2-2; D perhaps matches TRBD1 (5 bases). V was trimmed by 2 bases and J by 5 bases, leaving 13 bases between them. This CDR3 contains 15 residues. From germline, CDR1 is SGHDT and CDR2 YYEEEE. The CDR3 loop reads CASSFIGVSTGELFF. The CDR3 coding sequence is TGTGCCAGCAGCTTTATAGGGGTTTCGACCGGGGAGCTGTTTTTT.

This chain uses TRBV30 with TRBJ1-2, with unresolved D. The V gene lost 8 bases and the J gene lost 7 bases, with 11 bases spanning the gap. The CDR3 sequence is 10 residues long. The germline V gene encodes CDR1 GTSNPN and CDR2 SVGIG (reference sequence). The CDR3 coding sequence is TGTGCCGAAGGATCGGGTGGCTACACCTTC. Translation: CAEGSGGYTF.

The genes are TRBV3-1 (or the pseudogene TRBV3-2) and TRBJ1-2, with 8 bases aligning to TRBD1. The CDR3 consists of 14 residues. V lost 6 bases, J lost 7 bases, and 10 bases stayed unmatched. Germline loops: CDR1 LGHDT, CDR2 YNNKEL (reference sequence). CDR3 region: CASRQSGGVGGYTF. Here the CDR3 DNA reads TGTGCCAGCAGACAGTCAGGGGGCGTCGGTGGCTACACCTTC.

The chain is built from TRBV5-8 and TRBJ2-3; 11 nucleotides line up with TRBD2. The ends lost 0 bases at V and 0 bases at J; junction bases unmatched: 6. The CDR3 has 18 amino acids. Germline-derived CDR1 and CDR2 are SGHTS and YDEGEE. The CDR3 sequence is CASSLASGRSYSTDTQYF. As DNA, the CDR3 is TGTGCCAGCAGCTTGGCTAGCGGGAGGTCCTACAGCACAGATACGCAGTATTTT.

The rearrangement joins TRBV7-2 to TRBJ2-7; 10 nucleotides agree with TRBD2. This CDR3 contains 16 residues. The trim removed 4 bases at V and 2 bases at J, leaving 8 bases unmatched. Germline V lookup: CDR1 SGHTA, CDR2 FQGNSA. This CDR3 reads CASSYRSGLAPYEQYF. In DNA, the CDR3 is TGTGCCAGCAGCTACCGGTCGGGACTAGCGCCCTACGAGCAGTACTTC.

The V call is TRBV19, the J call TRBJ1-5; 9 bases line up with TRBD1. V was pared by 7 bases and J by 6 bases, with 10 bases of the junction left unmatched. Germline V gene sequence: CDR1 LNHDA, CDR2 SQIVND (reference sequence). The CDR3 runs to 15 residues. The DNA for the CDR3 is TGTGCCAGTACTCATGACAGGGGGGACGGTCAGCCCCAGCATTTT. This gives the protein CASTHDRGDGQPQHF.

V gene TRBV5-4 combines with J gene TRBJ1-1; D is ambiguous. The germline V and J ends were trimmed by 0 bases and 8 bases, with 11 bases remaining between them. This CDR3 has 13 residues. Germline V lookup: CDR1 SGHNT, CDR2 YYREEE (reference sequence). CDR3 in amino acids: CASSLVRQGEAFF. CDR3 coding DNA: TGTGCCAGCAGCTTGGTCAGGCAAGGAGAAGCTTTCTTT.

The DNA of the CDR3 is TGTGCCAGCAGCCTCGGTACCGCTAGCTCTGGAAACACCATATATTTT. Protein sequence: CASSLGTASSGNTIYF. V and J are TRBV7-6 and TRBJ1-3; no clear D. V shed 5 bases and J shed 0 bases, with 14 bases lying between them. The germline V gene has CDR1 SGHVS and CDR2 FNYEAQ. This CDR3 spans 16 amino acids.

The rearrangement joins TRBV4-1 to TRBJ1-1; 7 bases fit TRBD1. The CDR3 has 15 amino acids. V shed 1 base and J 5 bases; nucleotides not matched to a gene: 7. The germline CDR1 and CDR2 sequences are MGHRA and YSYEKL. The CDR3 loop is CASSQGGTVGTEAFF. CDR3 sequence (DNA): TGCGCCAGCAGCCAAGGCGGGACAGTCGGAACTGAAGCTTTCTTT.

In its sample, this clone ranks as medium-sized. The chain is built from TRBV6-2 or TRBV6-3 and TRBJ2-7, with D perhaps matching TRBD1 (6 bases). The germline V and J ends were trimmed by 2 bases and 5 bases, with 13 bases remaining between them. In germline, CDR1 is MNHEY, CDR2 SVGEGT. This CDR3 has 14 residues. The CDR3 loop reads CASSYTEQGDEQYF. In nucleotides, the CDR3 is TGTGCCAGCAGTTACACCGAACAGGGAGACGAGCAGTACTTC.

The V and J genes are TRBV6-4 and TRBJ2-1; 9 bases are a match to TRBD2. This CDR3 region has 15 residues. From germline, CDR1 is MRHNA and CDR2 SNTAGT. V shed 4 bases and J 0 bases; nucleotides not matched to a gene: 1. CDR3 DNA sequence: TGTGCCAGCAGTGGTAGCGGGAGCTCCTACAATGAGCAGTTCTTC. Residues: CASSGSGSSYNEQFF.

This clone showed up just a few times. The V call is TRBV13, the J call TRBJ1-3; D is ambiguous. Trimming shortened V by 4 bases and J by 0 bases, and 7 bases separated the two germline ends. There are 14 residues in the CDR3. Germline CDR1 is PRHDT and CDR2 is FYEKMQ (reference sequence). The CDR3 coding sequence is TGTGCCAGCAGCTGGACTAGCTCTGGAAACACCATATATTTT. It codes for CASSWTSSGNTIYF.

The chain joins TRBV11-2 to TRBJ1-2; D possibly corresponds to TRBD1 (5 bases). The CDR3 runs to 15 residues. The V and J ends lost 1 base and 4 bases respectively, with 13 bases between them. CDR1 is SGHAT and CDR2 is FQNNGV in the germline V gene. CDR3 in amino acids: CASSLGLGRVYGYTF. The CDR3 DNA sequence: TGTGCCAGCAGCTTAGGGTTGGGGCGCGTCTATGGCTACACCTTC. Supplemented by reference TRBV11-2 and TRBJ1-2, the full variable domain reads EAGVAQSPRYKIIEKRQSVAFWCNPISGHATLYWYQQILGQGPKLLIQFQNNGVVDDSQLPKDRFSAERLKGVDSTLKIQPAKLEDSAVYLCASSLGLGRVYGYTFGSGTRLTVV.

Only a few counts were recorded for this clone. The J gene is TRBJ1-1, the V gene TRBV14, with unresolved D. V lost 4 bases and J 4 bases, leaving 22 bases between the germline ends. CDR1 and CDR2 from the germline V gene are SGHDN and FVKESK. The CDR3 loop spans 17 amino acids. CDR3 bases: TGTGCCAGCAGCCGTCCGGGTGAGACCGAGGAGGGCACTGAAGCTTTCTTT. Amino acids: CASSRPGETEEGTEAFF. Full variable domain (outside the CDR3, taken from reference TRBV14 and TRBJ1-1): EAGVTQFPSHSVIEKGQTVTLRCDPISGHDNLYWYRRVMGKEIKFLLHFVKESKQDESGMPNNRFLAERTGGTYSTLKVQPAELEDSGVYFCASSRPGETEEGTEAFFGQGTRLTVV.

The J gene is TRBJ1-2, the V gene TRBV7-2; 7 bases match TRBD1. The CDR3 contains 15 residues. Germline-derived CDR1 and CDR2 are SGHTA and FQGNSA. The V segment lost 5 bases and the J segment 4 bases; nucleotides outside the gene matches: 10. The CDR3 sequence is CASSRRQGDSYGYTF. In DNA form, the CDR3 reads TGTGCCAGCAGCAGGAGACAGGGCGACTCCTATGGCTACACCTTC.

This clone was seen once. The chain carries TRBV11-1 and TRBJ2-3, with 9 nucleotides matching TRBD1. The trim removed 6 bases at V and 3 bases at J, leaving 7 bases unmatched. Germline V lookup: CDR1 SGHAT, CDR2 FQDESV (reference sequence). The CDR3 runs 15 residues. CDR3 region: CASSHPGQGTDTQYF. CDR3 in DNA: TGTGCCAGCAGTCACCCGGGACAGGGAACAGATACGCAGTATTTT. Looking up the rest from reference TRBV11-1 and TRBJ2-3 gives the full variable domain: EAEVAQSPRYKITEKSQAVAFWCDPISGHATLYWYRQILGQGPELLVQFQDESVVDDSQLPKDRFSAERLKGVDSTLKIQPAELGDSAMYLCASSHPGQGTDTQYFGPGTRLTVL.

The J gene is TRBJ1-2, the V gene TRBV4-3; no definite D call. Germline V gene lookup returns CDR1 LGHNA and CDR2 YSLEER. V lost 4 bases to trimming and J lost 4 bases, with 10 bases between them. CDR3 length: 13 amino acids. CDR3 region: CASSPSLSYGYTF. CDR3 bases: TGCGCCAGCAGCCCGTCCCTGTCCTATGGCTACACCTTC.

The chain has TRBV9 and TRBJ2-7, with 8 positions matching TRBD1. In germline, CDR1 is SGDLS, CDR2 YYNGEE. V shed 0 bases and J 3 bases; nucleotides not matched to a gene: 8. There are 16 residues in the CDR3. The CDR3 DNA sequence: TGTGCCAGCAGCGTAGGGGGTGGGACAGGAAACTACGAGCAGTACTTC. Protein sequence: CASSVGGGTGNYEQYF.

The CDR3 DNA sequence: TGTGCCAGCAGTTTGCAGGCCTCCTACGAGCAGTACTTC. Its protein product is CASSLQASYEQYF. This chain connects TRBV27 to TRBJ2-7; D remains ambiguous. There are 13 residues in the CDR3. The V and J ends lost 3 bases and 0 bases respectively, with 6 bases between them. CDR1 is MNHEY and CDR2 is SMNVEV in the germline V gene (reference sequence).

The chain uses TRBV28 and TRBJ2-7, with D perhaps TRBD2 (6 bases). This CDR3 has 13 amino acids. V was cut by 6 bases and J by 6 bases, with 15 bases left in between. Germline CDR1 is MDHEN and CDR2 is SYDVKM. CDR3 protein: CASSPPGRSEQYF. In DNA form, the CDR3 reads TGTGCCAGCAGCCCTCCAGGGAGGAGCGAGCAGTACTTC. Based on the CDR3 plus reference TRBV28 and TRBJ2-7, the full variable domain is DVKVTQSSRYLVKRTGEKVFLECVQDMDHENMFWYRQDPGLGLRLIYFSYDVKMKEKGDIPEGYSVSREKKERFSLILESASTNQTSMYLCASSPPGRSEQYFGPGTRLTVT.

The chain links TRBV6-5 to TRBJ2-1, with D possibly TRBD2 on 6 matching bases. V was clipped by 4 bases and J by 15 bases, with 16 bases between them. Germline CDR1 MNHEY, CDR2 SVGAGI. The CDR3 is 12 amino acids. CDR3 loop: CASSSPGLLMFF. CDR3 in DNA: TGTGCCAGCAGTTCCCCGGGACTCTTAATGTTCTTC.

DNA of the CDR3: TGTGCCAGCAGCGCCGCCGGGACAGAGAATTCACCCCTCCACTTT. It encodes CASSAAGTENSPLHF. This chain links TRBV9 with TRBJ1-6; the match to TRBD1 covers 7 bases. In germline, CDR1 is SGDLS, CDR2 YYNGEE. J gave up 7 bases and V 3 bases, and 7 bases lay outside the gene matches. This CDR3 spans 15 amino acids.

The chain recombines TRBV9 with TRBJ2-7; D is perhaps TRBD1 (6 bases). CDR3 length: 15 amino acids. Trimming removed 4 bases from V and 2 bases from J, with 16 bases in between. The germline CDR1 and CDR2 sequences are SGDLS and YYNGEE. The CDR3 DNA follows: TGTGCCAGCAGCCCCGAGGCAGGGGTACCCTACGAGCAGTACTTC. This codes for CASSPEAGVPYEQYF. Filled out from reference TRBV9 and TRBJ2-7, the complete variable domain reads DSGVTQTPKHLITATGQRVTLRCSPRSGDLSVYWYQQSLDQGLQFLIQYYNGEERAKGNILERFSAQQFPDLHSELNLSSLELGDSALYFCASSPEAGVPYEQYFGPGTRLTVT.

The chain uses TRBV4-1 and TRBJ1-5; D not certain. Looked up from germline, CDR1 is MGHRA and CDR2 is YSYEKL. This CDR3 region has 14 residues. The germline V and J ends were trimmed by 0 bases and 5 bases, with 8 bases remaining between them. Written as DNA, the CDR3 is TGCGCCAGCAGCCAAGAATTGAGCCATCAGCCCCAGCATTTT. Protein sequence: CASSQELSHQPQHF.